The 2 T cell receptor beta chains reported below all come from one sample, sequenced in a study of identical twins. TCRdb recomputed calls from the 5' RACE reads with MiXCR, one row per CDR3 protein. Altogether roughly 630,000 distinct CDR3 sequences are present, just over 7% being singletons, with the ten largest covering roughly 1.6%. This sample was shared with a second study, whose subject was yellow fever vaccine responses in identical twins.

The material sequenced was PBMCs. The receptors originated from a woman between 18 and 29 years old in good health.

The chain combines TRBV27 with TRBJ2-1; 9 bases are a match to TRBD2. J was trimmed by 5 bases and V by 2 bases; bases with no gene match: 4. Germline loops: CDR1 MNHEY, CDR2 SMNVEV (reference sequence). The CDR3 length is 15 residues. CDR3 DNA: TGTGCCAGCAGTTTAGGCGGACTAGCGAACAATGAGCAGTTCTTC. This translates into CASSLGGLANNEQFF.

This clonotype was seen ten or more times. CDR3 residues: CASSYSPPGTVLHEQFF. Here the CDR3 DNA reads TGTGCCAGCAGTTACTCCCCCCCCGGGACAGTCCTCCATGAGCAGTTCTTC. The V call is TRBV6-5, the J call TRBJ2-1; 7 bases agree with TRBD1. V trimming: 0 bases; J trimming: 8 bases; junction bases outside the gene matches: 13. The CDR3 has 17 amino acids. Germline V gives CDR1 MNHEY, CDR2 SVGAGI.